This T cell receptor (beta chain) was observed in a study of OX40 agonist ivuxolimab in advanced cancers. Overall study context: Every 2 weeks, patients got intravenous ivuxolimab at one of six dose levels (0.01-10 mg/kg). Three dose-escalation patients had partial responses: one with hepatocellular carcinoma and two with cutaneous melanoma.

Measured with immunoSEQ multiplex PCR; TCRdb has only the in-frame clones, and not every one. The table includes about 77,000 clones, around 94% detected once. Per the germline V gene, CDR1 is MGHRA and CDR2 is YSYEKL. CDR3 length equals 16 residues. The J segment lost 2 bases and the V segment lost 1 base, leaving 3 bases of the junction unmatched. In regard to this clone: Its target is unknown.

Regarding the study as a whole: The study did not work out the antigen specificity of the expanded peripheral T cells. CD8+ T cells were the subset that, on average, had more expanded clones than CD4+.

Sequencing used CD4+ or CD8+ T cells sorted from blood, obtained in a trial of the OX40 agonist ivuxolimab. The sequence was collected from an adult with an advanced solid tumor such as melanoma, head and neck, liver or kidney cancer. The J gene is TRBJ2-3, the V gene TRBV4-1; TRBD2 matches at 10 bases. Here the CDR3 DNA reads TGCGCCAGCAGCCAAGTACTAGCGGGGAACACAGATACGCAGTATTTT. Translating it yields CASSQVLAGNTDTQYF.